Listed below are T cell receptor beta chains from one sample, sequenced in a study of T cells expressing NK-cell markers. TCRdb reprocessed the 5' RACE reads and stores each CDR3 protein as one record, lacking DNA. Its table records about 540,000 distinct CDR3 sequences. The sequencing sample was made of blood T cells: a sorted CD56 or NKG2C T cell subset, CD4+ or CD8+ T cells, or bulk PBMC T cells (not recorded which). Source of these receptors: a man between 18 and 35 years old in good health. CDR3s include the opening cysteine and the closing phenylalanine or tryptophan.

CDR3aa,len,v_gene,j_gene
CASSSVSYGGGYTF,14,TRBV7-2,TRBJ1-2
CANSDGLAGPTSTDTQYF,18,TRBV6-2/TRBV6-3,TRBJ2-3
CASSVELTEYNEQFF,15,TRBV9,TRBJ2-1
CASSSLLQREWKETQYF,17,TRBV7-2,TRBJ2-5
CASSDHSGSNEQFF,14,TRBV6-1,TRBJ2-1
CSVEDQLETQYF,12,TRBV29-1,TRBJ2-5
CASNPGPTAFF,11,TRBV12-3/TRBV12-4,TRBJ1-1
CASRGPVATAGELFF,15,TRBV6-2/TRBV6-3,TRBJ2-2
CSATGTVGMGFGEQFF,16,TRBV20-1,TRBJ2-1
CASTGRGTGELFF,13,TRBV11-1,TRBJ2-2
CASSLSTGNYGYTF,14,TRBV7-2,TRBJ1-2
CASRTEGAYGSYNEQFF,17,TRBV6-2/TRBV6-3,TRBJ2-1
CASSLGLSGESSYEQYF,17,TRBV7-9,TRBJ2-7
CSATTPIAVPYNEQFF,16,TRBV20-1,TRBJ2-1